Included here is one TCR beta chain sequence, with context. This record belongs to a study of blood T cell repertoires in COVID-19. The protocol was immunoSEQ multiplex PCR, while the TCRdb copy is restricted to in-frame clones and leaves out a portion. The sample has about 320,000 clones, roughly 90% seen once; the top ten hold roughly 3.6%. Germline V CDR1 and CDR2: SQVTM, ANQGSEA. The CDR3 length is 13 residues. With 6 bases clipped from V and 8 bases from J, the junction kept 7 bases outside the gene matches. The chain is built from TRBV29-1 and TRBJ2-7, with 13 bases lining up with TRBD2. The sequence was obtained from a woman younger than 45 who had been exposed to COVID-19. The sequenced sample was PBMCs or T cells enriched from blood (not recorded which). The CDR3 DNA follows: TGCAGCGTCCGGACTAGCGGGAGTTCAAAGCAGTACTTC. This gives the protein CSVRTSGSSKQYF.